Presented here are 17 T cell receptor beta chains from one specimen sequenced in a study of blood T cell repertoires in COVID-19. Only in-frame clones appear in the TCRdb table, and some are missing; sequencing was by immunoSEQ multiplex PCR. The repertoire has roughly 570,000 clones, roughly 89% of them found once; the top ten carry less than 9.5%. The sample was peripheral blood. These receptors originate from a woman aged 45-60 years with COVID-19, enrolled during active disease.

The rearrangement links TRBV5-1 to TRBJ2-2; no clear D. With 7 bases removed from V and 4 bases from J, the gap between germline ends came to 11 bases. There are 13 residues in the CDR3. CDR1 is SGHRS and CDR2 is YFSETQ in the germline V gene. CDR3: CASRRGVTGELFF. The CDR3 DNA reads as TGCGCCAGCCGGCGAGGAGTCACCGGGGAGCTGTTTTTT.

The chain carries TRBV28 and TRBJ2-6, with unresolved D. V was cut by 2 bases and J by 4 bases, with 3 bases left in between. The CDR3 loop spans 13 amino acids. Germline values: CDR1 MDHEN, CDR2 SYDVKM. Here the CDR3 DNA reads TGTGCCAGCAGTTTAGCGGGGGCCAACGTCCTGACTTTC. Protein sequence: CASSLAGANVLTF.

The rearrangement links TRBV14 to TRBJ1-2; tentative D call: TRBD1 (5 bases). Between the trimmed V and J ends, which lost 4 bases and 4 bases, there was a span of 13 bases. The length of the CDR3 is 14 residues. The V gene's germline CDR1 is SGHDN and CDR2 FVKESK. The DNA of the CDR3 is TGTGCCAGCAGCCCCGCGGGGGGAACCTATGGCTACACCTTC. Protein sequence: CASSPAGGTYGYTF.

The V and J genes are TRBV6-2 or TRBV6-3 and TRBJ1-3; no reliable D call. The germline V gene encodes CDR1 MNHEY and CDR2 SVGEGT. V was trimmed by 2 bases and J by 4 bases, leaving 3 bases between them. The CDR3 is made up of 12 amino acids. Here the CDR3 reads CASSYGGNTIYF. The DNA for the CDR3 is TGTGCCAGCAGTTACGGCGGAAACACCATATATTTT.

The CDR3, as DNA: TGCGCCAGCAGCTTGGCCGTGGGAGGGCGCAATGAAGCTTTCTTT. It codes for CASSLAVGGRNEAFF. The chain is built from TRBV5-1 and TRBJ1-1, with D uncertain. The ends were cut back, 0 bases at V and 7 bases at J, with 16 bases in the middle. This CDR3 region has 15 residues. Germline CDR1 and CDR2: SGHRS and YFSETQ. Supplemented by reference TRBV5-1 and TRBJ1-1, the full variable domain reads KAGVTQTPRYLIKTRGQQVTLSCSPISGHRSVSWYQQTPGQGLQFLFEYFSETQRNKGNFPGRFSGRQFSNSRSEMNVSTLELGDSALYLCASSLAVGGRNEAFFGQGTRLTVV.

This sequence joins TRBV6-5 and TRBJ1-1; no clear D gene. The CDR3 covers 13 residues. The germline CDR1 and CDR2 sequences are MNHEY and SVGAGI. Deletions cut 6 bases from V and 5 bases from J, with 13 bases between. The CDR3 coding sequence is TGTGCCAGCAGGCCCCCTGGGAGGACTGAAGCTTTCTTT. It is translated as CASRPPGRTEAFF.

The rearrangement joins TRBV11-2 to TRBJ2-2; 7 bases fit TRBD2. Germline V gene lookup returns CDR1 SGHAT and CDR2 FQNNGV. With 4 bases clipped from V and 6 bases from J, the junction kept 11 bases outside the gene matches. This CDR3 region has 16 residues. The CDR3 sequence is CASSSHGLAVAGELFF. The CDR3 DNA follows: TGTGCCAGCAGCTCCCACGGGCTAGCGGTAGCCGGGGAGCTGTTTTTT.

The chain recombines TRBV9 with TRBJ2-1; 7 bases align to TRBD1. This CDR3 has 13 residues. Trimming took 5 bases from V and 5 from J; bases not matched to a gene: 4. In germline, CDR1 is SGDLS, CDR2 YYNGEE. The CDR3 nucleotides read TGTGCCAGCAGGTCCACAGGGGACAATGAGCAGTTCTTC. Translated, it gives CASRSTGDNEQFF.

The chain uses TRBV19 and TRBJ2-1; the match to TRBD2 covers 9 bases. The CDR3 has 15 residues. Germline V gives CDR1 LNHDA, CDR2 SQIVND (reference sequence). The V gene end was trimmed by 3 bases and the J gene end by 7 bases; junction bases not matched to a gene: 7. CDR3 amino acids: CASSMVLAGPNEQFF. CDR3 nucleotides: TGTGCCAGTAGTATGGTCCTAGCGGGGCCTAATGAGCAGTTCTTC.

Concerning this clone itself: This specimen includes other DNA sequences encoding the same CDR3. The chain has TRBV10-3 and TRBJ2-1, with 11 bases aligning to TRBD2. The length of the CDR3 is 15 residues. Germline values: CDR1 ENHRY, CDR2 SYGVKD. The trim removed 3 bases at V and 8 bases at J, leaving 6 bases unmatched. The CDR3 protein is CAISDRLAGNDEQFF. CDR3 DNA sequence: TGTGCCATCAGTGACCGACTAGCGGGGAACGATGAGCAGTTCTTC.

This clone was picked up one time. This chain connects TRBV7-6 to TRBJ2-6; possible D gene TRBD1, 5 bases. CDR3 size: 17 residues. Trimming cost V 6 bases and J 0 bases, with 15 bases left between them. Germline V lookup: CDR1 SGHVS, CDR2 FNYEAQ. Here the CDR3 reads CASSLPRETSGANVLTF. DNA for the CDR3: TGTGCCAGCAGTCTTCCCAGGGAAACCTCTGGGGCCAACGTCCTGACTTTC.

The chain is built from TRBV27 and TRBJ1-4, with a weak D call TRBD1 (6 bases). The ends were cut back, 2 bases at V and 8 bases at J, with 12 bases in the middle. Germline V gene data show CDR1 as MNHEY and CDR2 as SMNVEV (reference sequence). The CDR3 is 14 amino acids. The CDR3 reads CASSLAGQGEKLFF. CDR3 sequence (DNA): TGTGCCAGCAGTTTAGCGGGCCAGGGGGAAAAACTGTTTTTT.

This chain links TRBV18 with TRBJ1-1; D gene ambiguous. The V and J ends lost 3 bases and 3 bases respectively, with 11 bases between them. Germline values: CDR1 KGHSH, CDR2 LQKENI. This CDR3 contains 14 residues. The CDR3 region is CASSPEVSDTEAFF. In DNA form, the CDR3 reads TGTGCCAGCTCACCCGAGGTTTCGGACACTGAAGCTTTCTTT.

The V and J genes are TRBV19 and TRBJ1-6; TRBD1 matches at 7 bases. CDR3 length equals 13 residues. Germline CDR1 reads LNHDA; CDR2 reads SQIVND (reference sequence). The J segment lost 7 bases and the V segment lost 5 bases, leaving 2 bases of the junction unmatched. As DNA, the CDR3 is TGTGCCAGTAGTCAGACAGGGAATTCACCCCTCCACTTT. This gives the protein CASSQTGNSPLHF.

The V and J genes are TRBV5-4 and TRBJ2-3; 8 bases map to TRBD2. V gave up 3 bases and J gave up 2 bases; unmatched junction bases: 8. The CDR3 spans 16 residues. Germline assignment: CDR1 SGHNT and CDR2 YYREEE (reference sequence). The CDR3 protein is CASSSTFGGVTDTQYF. In nucleotides, the CDR3 is TGTGCCAGCAGCTCCACCTTCGGGGGGGTCACAGATACGCAGTATTTT.

The chain is built from TRBV2 and TRBJ1-4, with 7 bases lining up with TRBD1. J was trimmed by 0 bases and V by 5 bases; bases with no gene match: 6. Germline CDR1 SNHLY, CDR2 FYNNEI. The CDR3 consists of 16 residues. The chain's CDR3 is CASSPDRNPTNEKLFF. CDR3 DNA: TGTGCCAGCAGTCCGGACAGGAACCCAACTAATGAAAAACTGTTTTTT.

V usage is TRBV2 and J usage is TRBJ2-3, with 7 bases identical to TRBD2. Germline CDR1 SNHLY, CDR2 FYNNEI. The CDR3 is 15 residues long. V dropped 5 bases and J dropped 5; count of bases not matched to a gene: 10. This CDR3 reads CASSLQGGQGDTQYF. For the CDR3, the DNA is TGTGCCAGCAGTCTTCAGGGAGGGCAGGGAGATACGCAGTATTTT.